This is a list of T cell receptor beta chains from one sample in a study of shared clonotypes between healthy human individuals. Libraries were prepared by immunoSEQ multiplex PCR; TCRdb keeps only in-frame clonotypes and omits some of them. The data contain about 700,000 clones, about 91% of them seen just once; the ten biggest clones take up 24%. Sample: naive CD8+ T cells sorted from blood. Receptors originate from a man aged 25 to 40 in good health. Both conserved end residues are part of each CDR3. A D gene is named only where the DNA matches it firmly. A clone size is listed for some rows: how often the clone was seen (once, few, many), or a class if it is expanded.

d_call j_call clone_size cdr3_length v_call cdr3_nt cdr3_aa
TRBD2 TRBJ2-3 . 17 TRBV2 TGTGCCAGCAGTGACCCCGAGAGCGGGAAAAGCACAGATACGCAGTATTTT CASSDPESGKSTDTQYF
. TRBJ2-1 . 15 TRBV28 TGTGCCAGCAGCCGGGACCTCGGGTCCTACAATGAGCAGTTCTTC CASSRDLGSYNEQFF
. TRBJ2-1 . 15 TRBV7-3 TGTGCCAGCAGCAATGGCGGGGCGCTCAGCAATGAGCAGTTCTTC CASSNGGALSNEQFF
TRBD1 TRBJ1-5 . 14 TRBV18 TGTGCCAGCTCGGGACAGGGAGTCAATCAGCCCCAGCATTTT CASSGQGVNQPQHF
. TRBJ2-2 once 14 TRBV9 TGTGCCAGCAGCTCACAGTTGAACACCGGGGAGCTGTTTTTT CASSSQLNTGELFF
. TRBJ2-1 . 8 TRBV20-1 TGCAGTGCTGGTAAGCTGTTCTTC CSAGKLFF
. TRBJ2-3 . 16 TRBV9 TGTGCCAGCAGCGAGGGGCTAGCGTGGCGCACAGATACGCAGTATTTT CASSEGLAWRTDTQYF
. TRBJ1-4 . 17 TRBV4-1 TGCGCCAGCAGCCAAGATGTATATGGCAGGGGCGGTGAAAAACTGTTTTTT CASSQDVYGRGGEKLFF
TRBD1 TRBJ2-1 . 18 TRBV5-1 TGCGCCAGCAGATCGACAGGGTCCGGCCTACTACTGAGCAATGAGCAGTTCTTC CASRSTGSGLLLSNEQFF
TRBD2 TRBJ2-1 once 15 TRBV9 TGTGCCAGCAGCGTAGTACTAGCGGGACGGAATGAGCAGTTCTTC CASSVVLAGRNEQFF
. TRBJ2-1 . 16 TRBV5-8 TGTGCCAGTGCATACAGGGAATTGGTTAGATACAATGAGCAGTTCTTC CASAYRELVRYNEQFF
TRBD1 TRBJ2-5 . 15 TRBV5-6 TGTGCCAGCAGCTTGGCCGGCAGGGGGCAAGAGACCCAGTACTTC CASSLAGRGQETQYF
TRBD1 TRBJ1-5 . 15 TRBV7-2 TGTGCCAGCAGCTTGGGCTCAGGGGGGAGTGAGCCCCAGCATTTT CASSLGSGGSEPQHF
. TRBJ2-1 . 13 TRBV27 TGTGCCAGCAGTTGGGGTGGGCCAGATGAGCAGTTCTTC CASSWGGPDEQFF
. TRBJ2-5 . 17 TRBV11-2 TGTGCCAGCAGCTCGCCGCCGGGACATACGGTCAGAGAGACCCAGTACTTC CASSSPPGHTVRETQYF
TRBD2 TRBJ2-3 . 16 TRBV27 TGTGCCAGCAGTCCTTTAGCGGGAGGGCCGATGGATACGCAGTATTTT CASSPLAGGPMDTQYF
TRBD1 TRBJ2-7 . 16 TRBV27 TGTGCCAGCAGTACTCCCCGACAGGGGCGAACCTACGAGCAGTACTTC CASSTPRQGRTYEQYF
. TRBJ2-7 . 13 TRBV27 TGTGCCAGCAGTTTAGGGATATCTCGGGAGCAGTACTTC CASSLGISREQYF
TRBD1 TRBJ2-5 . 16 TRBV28 TGTGCCAGTAGTGACTCCGGGACAGGGGTTCAAGAGACCCAGTACTTC CASSDSGTGVQETQYF
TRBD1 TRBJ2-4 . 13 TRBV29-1 TGCAGCGCCATGGCGCAGGGGGTCAACATTCAGTACTTC CSAMAQGVNIQYF
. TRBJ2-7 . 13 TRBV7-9 TGTGCCAGCAGCTCCTGGACTGATTACGAGCAGTACTTC CASSSWTDYEQYF
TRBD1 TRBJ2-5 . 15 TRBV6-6 TGTGCCAGCAGTTACTCGGGGACAGGGATCGAGACCCAGTACTTC CASSYSGTGIETQYF
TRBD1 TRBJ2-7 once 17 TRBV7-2 TGTGCCAGCAGCTTAATTAGCCCCTGGGACAGCTCCTACGAGCAGTACTTC CASSLISPWDSSYEQYF
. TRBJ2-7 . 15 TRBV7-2 TGTGCCAGCAGCTTAGAGGTGACGGGTTCCTACGAGCAGTACTTC CASSLEVTGSYEQYF
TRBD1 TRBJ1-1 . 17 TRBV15 TGTGCCACCAGCAGCGATTGGGACAGGGTTATGATCACTGAAGCTTTCTTT CATSSDWDRVMITEAFF
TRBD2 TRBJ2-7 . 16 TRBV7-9 TGTGCCAGCAGCTTAGCCGACTTAGGACTAGTCGACGAGCAGTACTTC CASSLADLGLVDEQYF
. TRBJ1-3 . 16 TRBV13 TGTGCCAGCAGCTTAGGACAGGGACACTCTGGAAACACCATATATTTT CASSLGQGHSGNTIYF
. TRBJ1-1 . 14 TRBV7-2 TGTGCCAGCAGCCCGGGGGCCTGGGACACTGAAGCTTTCTTT CASSPGAWDTEAFF
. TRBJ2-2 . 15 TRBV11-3 TGTGCCAGCAGCTTGTGGCAGGGGACGGTCGGGGAGCTGTTTTTT CASSLWQGTVGELFF
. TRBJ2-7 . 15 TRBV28 TGTGCCAGCAGGTCCCTAGAGTTCCCCCCCTACGAGCAGTACTTC CASRSLEFPPYEQYF
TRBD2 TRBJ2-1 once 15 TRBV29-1 TGCAGCGTTGAATGGTGGCGGGAGGCTGGCAATGAGCAGTTCTTC CSVEWWREAGNEQFF